The present entry profiles one T cell receptor beta chain with its context. The antigen remains unidentified. The germline CDR1 and CDR2 sequences are SGHDT and YYEEEE. The V segment lost 4 bases and the J segment 9 bases; nucleotides outside the gene matches: 11. The CDR3 has 15 residues. This sample was included in a study of T cells after posttransplantation cyclophosphamide. Whole-study results and caveats: Later post-transplant blood repertoires were often dominated by donor CD8+ memory clones.

Clones were read by immunoSEQ multiplex PCR, and TCRdb kept only the in-frame ones, dropping some. The table lists about 52,000 clones, 90% to 95% of them singletons. Sequenced sample: PBMCs. The chain recombines TRBV5-6 with TRBJ2-3, with TRBD1 identical over 10 bases. The sequence was obtained from a woman in her twenties or thirties in good health and a related stem cell transplant donor. CDR3 coding DNA: TGTGCCAGCAGCCGGGGACAGGGGACGCATGGAACGCAGTATTTT. It encodes CASSRGQGTHGTQYF.